This T cell receptor beta chain was sequenced in a study of blood T cell repertoires in COVID-19. Study information: The United States, Italy and Spain supplied acute and convalescent COVID-19 samples.

This clone has a handful of counts. Produced via immunoSEQ multiplex PCR; TCRdb's table is partial and in-frame only. The sample has roughly 670,000 clones, around 90% seen once. The germline V gene has CDR1 SEHNR and CDR2 FQNEAQ (reference sequence). The CDR3 sequence is 15 residues long. With V trimmed by 3 bases and J by 1 base, 3 bases remained unmatched. The specimen was peripheral blood. V gene TRBV7-9 combines with J gene TRBJ1-2; 9 nucleotides match TRBD1. The receptor was isolated from a woman younger than 35 with acute or convalescent COVID-19. CDR3 protein: CASSLGQGDNYGYTF. CDR3 DNA sequence: TGTGCCAGCAGCTTGGGACAGGGAGATAACTATGGCTACACCTTC.